The sequence of this T cell receptor (beta chain) was determined in a study of blood T cell repertoires in COVID-19 (TCRdb year 2020). Study-level background: Samples from collaborators originated in the United States, Italy and Spain and spanned both the acute and convalescent phases of COVID-19. The samples were drawn from two sources: the first 160 participants of the ongoing ImmuneRACE study, and 1,254 subjects contributed by 6 global collaborators. The repertoires were released in a freely available public database meant as a resource for research on the immune response to SARS-CoV-2. A de-identified subject ID, COVID-19 status, age in years and sex were almost always included in the sample metadata. HLA class I and class II types, where available, came from metadata supplied by the sample provider rather than from assay-based typing. The dataset comprised deeply sampled blood TCRbeta repertoires from subjects exposed to, actively infected with, or recovered from COVID-19. The prospective study material was composed of cDNA or gDNA derived from T cells, B-cell-depleted T cells, or PBMCs. What the research found in general, with its limitations: The quantity of clinical and demographic metadata differed by source and by participant and was supplied without curation.

Participants in the prospective study were aged roughly 18 to 100 years, lived in under 30 United States geographic areas, and enrolled through a virtual design. In the prospective study, cohorts were assigned on the basis of participant-reported clinical history obtained from a screening survey and a study questionnaire. For ImmuneRACE Cohort 3, a participant was defined as recovered based on two consecutive negative NP/OP PCR tests, clearance by a healthcare professional, or resolution of symptoms. In the prospective study, mobile phlebotomists collected whole blood, serum and a nasopharyngeal or oropharyngeal swab from each participant. Participants in the prospective study had the option to provide additional blood draws and questionnaires over a roughly two-month period. Before DNA extraction, prospective study blood samples were shipped either frozen or at room temperature. With respect to this clone: This clone's antigen is unknown. Qualities for individual bases were not recorded, and no much larger clone is one base off.

The immunoSEQ Assay, a bias-controlled multiplex PCR, was used to amplify TCRbeta CDR3 regions from genomic DNA. The authors processed their data as follows. Nucleated cell counts per sample were estimated from amplification of reference gene primers within the assay. Sequence reads were collapsed and filtered to measure the absolute abundance of every unique TCRbeta CDR3 rearrangement. For each sample, productive Simpson clonality was calculated by taking the square root of Simpson's diversity index across productive rearrangements. Sourced from immuneACCESS, this table was stored by TCRdb with only in-frame sequences that have V and J called. A share of the clones is absent; for the studies checked, an unresolved V gene accounts for under half, and the remainder has no known explanation. That table gives V, J and clone size, and the DNA gave D and trimming. The sample includes 250,000 or so clones, with about 87% observed a single time. Around 1.6% of the sample lies in the top ten.

Based on the germline V gene, the CDR1 and CDR2 sequences are SGHRS and YFSETQ. The junction shows trimming of 4 bases on V and 6 bases on J, plus 16 bases between the germline ends. There are 15 amino acids in the CDR3, from cysteine to phenylalanine inclusive. This entry keeps only the CDR3 DNA: 45 bases, framed from base 1. In this chain, TRBV5-1 is recombined with TRBJ2-2, with TRBD2 as a weak D call on 7 bases. The sequencing input was PBMCs or T cells enriched from blood (not recorded which). The TCR sequence derives from a woman aged 45-65 years who had recovered from COVID-19. The DNA sequence is TGCGCCAGCAGCCGGGGGGCCCAGGAGGCCGGGGAGCTGTTTTTT. This yields the protein CASSRGAQEAGELFF.